Listed here are 6 T cell receptor beta chains from one sample, sequenced in a study of identical twins. TCRdb processed the 5' RACE reads anew with MiXCR; each CDR3 protein has one entry. Of 270,000 or so distinct CDR3 sequences listed, about 9% are singletons. These records were also assigned to another study, of yellow fever vaccine responses in identical twins.

Source material: CD8+ T cells sorted from blood. Every receptor here comes from a woman younger than 30 in good health.

The sample holds one count of this clonotype. A much bigger clone sits one base away, suggesting this may be a read error. The chain couples TRBV12-3 or TRBV12-4 to TRBJ1-4; D remains ambiguous. The CDR3 runs 15 residues. CDR3 region: CASSFFGQSNEKLSF. The CDR3 DNA follows: TGTGCCAGCAGTTTCTTTGGGCAGTCAAATGAAAAACTGTCTTTT.

Ten or more counts support this clonotype. The chain carries TRBV7-9 and TRBJ2-1; D may be TRBD1 (6 bases). Germline lookup yields CDR1 SEHNR and CDR2 FQNEAQ (reference sequence). V lost 5 bases and J 1 base, leaving 9 bases between the germline ends. This CDR3 is 14 amino acids long. The CDR3 DNA is TGTGCCAGCAGCGGCAGGGGTTCCTACAATGAGCAGTTCTTC. Protein product: CASSGRGSYNEQFF. Full variable domain (rest looked up from reference TRBV7-9 and TRBJ2-1): DTGVSQNPRHKITKRGQNVTFRCDPISEHNRLYWYRQTLGQGPEFLTYFQNEAQLEKSRLLSDRFSAERPKGSFSTLEIQRTEQGDSAMYLCASSGRGSYNEQFFGPGTRLTVL.

In its sample, this clonotype was seen a few times. This sequence joins TRBV4-3 and TRBJ2-1; maybe TRBD2 (6 bases). Germline V gene lookup returns CDR1 LGHNA and CDR2 YSLEER. The CDR3 is 14 amino acids. V gave up 8 bases and J gave up 9 bases, with 20 bases separating them. The CDR3 DNA reads as TGCGCCAGCGCGGCTCGCAGACTAGTCATTGAGCAGTTCTTC. Its translation is CASAARRLVIEQFF.

The V gene is TRBV18, the J gene TRBJ2-5; D is unresolved. Trimming left V 3 bases short and J 4 bases short, with 15 bases between. Germline V gives CDR1 KGHSH, CDR2 LQKENI. The CDR3 is made up of 15 amino acids. This CDR3 is CASSPGPIPPETQYF. DNA for the CDR3: TGTGCCAGCTCACCCGGACCAATACCCCCAGAGACCCAGTACTTC.

This chain joins TRBV7-9 and TRBJ1-5; D might be TRBD1 (5 bases). Trimming cost V 4 bases and J 7 bases, with 8 bases left between them. The CDR3 consists of 12 residues. Germline V gene lookup returns CDR1 SEHNR and CDR2 FQNEAQ (reference sequence). CDR3 region: CASSSTGQPQHF. The CDR3 coding sequence is TGTGCCAGCAGCTCCACAGGCCAGCCCCAGCATTTT.

V is TRBV9 and J is TRBJ2-5, with a weak D call TRBD2 (6 bases). Looked up from germline, CDR1 is SGDLS and CDR2 is YYNGEE. The V gene lost 0 bases and the J gene lost 0 bases, with 15 bases spanning the gap. This CDR3 region has 17 residues. The CDR3 bases are TGTGCCAGCAGCGTAGCTACGGGGGAACAGTACCAAGAGACCCAGTACTTC. This gives the protein CASSVATGEQYQETQYF.